A single sample is the source of the 20 T cell receptor beta chains below, sequenced in a study of regulatory T cells in long-lasting Graves disease. As for time point: newly diagnosed GD, antithyroid drugs for less than 3 months. The TCR library was prepared using RNA isolated from PBMCs. HTBI primers from iRepertoire and Arm-PCR of CDR3 regions yielded the TCR beta libraries. Via MiXCR, TCRdb re-called the multiplex PCR reads, giving one row per CDR3 protein. The table includes some 400,000 distinct CDR3 sequences, about 15% detected once. This sample also appeared in a second study, on T cells in Graves' hyperthyroidism and ophthalmopathy.

The sample was peripheral blood mononuclear cells (PBMCs), taken at new diagnosis, from a patient treated with antithyroid drugs. The receptors stem from a woman in her 30s with Graves disease.

This clonotype was recorded many times. The chain combines TRBV6-2 or TRBV6-3 with TRBJ1-2, with a tentative D call TRBD1 (6 bases). Germline loops: CDR1 MNHEY, CDR2 SVGEGT. The V end lost 4 bases, the J end lost 2 bases, and 17 bases lay between the germline ends. The length of the CDR3 is 16 residues. The CDR3 region has the DNA TGTGCCAGCAGTTCTCCAACATCGACAGGCAACTATGGCTACACCTTC. Its translation is CASSSPTSTGNYGYTF.

As regards this clonotype: A read error may explain this, as a much larger clone is one base away. V is TRBV3-1 and J is TRBJ2-7; TRBD1 agrees at 7 bases. The CDR3 runs to 14 residues. The germline CDR1 and CDR2 sequences are LGHDT and YNNKEL (reference sequence). The CDR3 DNA reads as TGTGTCAGCAGCCAAGTTCAGGGGGACTACGAGCAGTACTTC. As protein: CVSSQVQGDYEQYF.

The rearrangement uses TRBV12-3 or TRBV12-4 and TRBJ2-7, with 13 bases identical to TRBD2. V was pared by 10 bases and J by 4 bases, with 13 bases of the junction left unmatched. CDR3 size: 16 residues. The CDR3 reads CATLGTSGEGRYEQYF. The CDR3 DNA reads TGTGCCACCCTGGGGACTAGCGGGGAGGGAAGGTACGAGCAGTACTTC.

This clonotype was seen a few times. The CDR3 loop is CASSSGTSGPTYEQYF. In nucleotides, the CDR3 is TGTGCCAGCAGCTCAGGGACTAGCGGGCCTACCTACGAGCAGTACTTC. This rearrangement joins TRBV13 to TRBJ2-7; 12 bases are a match to TRBD2. Trimming at V came to 4 bases and at J to 2 bases, leaving 6 bases not matched to a gene. The CDR3 sequence is 16 residues long. Per the germline V gene, CDR1 is PRHDT and CDR2 is FYEKMQ (reference sequence).

In this sample, this clonotype turned up a few times. This may stem from a read error, because a much larger clone lies one nucleotide away. The chain uses TRBV6-5 and TRBJ1-1, with a tentative D call TRBD1 (6 bases). This CDR3 region has 14 residues. Per germline, CDR1 MNHEY and CDR2 SVGAGI. CDR3 sequence reads: CASSYTGWTDKASF. CDR3 nucleotide sequence: TGTGCCAGCAGTTATACTGGTTGGACAGATAAAGCTTCCTTT.

Many counts were recorded for this clonotype. V is TRBV5-1 and J is TRBJ2-7; a possible D gene is TRBD1 (6 bases). With 4 bases removed from V and 2 bases from J, the gap between germline ends came to 16 bases. The CDR3 is made up of 15 amino acids. Germline loops: CDR1 SGHRS, CDR2 YFSETQ. Here the CDR3 DNA reads TGCGCCAGCAGCCTTGTCCGGGACACCCCCTACGAGCAGTACTTC. Translation: CASSLVRDTPYEQYF.

This clonotype was recorded at least ten times. The V and J genes are TRBV28 and TRBJ2-1; 8 nucleotides line up with TRBD2. Looked up from germline, CDR1 is MDHEN and CDR2 is SYDVKM. The CDR3 is 16 residues long. The V segment lost 3 bases and the J segment 8 bases; nucleotides outside the gene matches: 12. The CDR3 here is CASSFSSGSLIDEQFF. CDR3 DNA sequence: TGTGCCAGCAGTTTTAGCAGCGGGAGCCTGATCGATGAGCAGTTCTTC.

This clonotype was observed many times. This chain connects TRBV12-3 or TRBV12-4 to TRBJ2-1; 14 bases fit TRBD2. This CDR3 has 17 amino acids. Trimming at V came to 3 bases and at J to 9 bases, leaving 10 bases not matched to a gene. The DNA of the CDR3 is TGTGCCAGCAGTTTTACAGGATCCGGGACTAGCGGGAGTGAGCAGTTCTTC. It is translated as CASSFTGSGTSGSEQFF.

This clonotype was observed many times. The chain links TRBV11-1 to TRBJ2-1; 7 bases map to TRBD1. This CDR3 has 14 amino acids. V lost 5 bases to trimming and J lost 4 bases; unmatched junction nucleotides: 5. Germline V gene sequence: CDR1 SGHAT, CDR2 FQDESV (reference sequence). The CDR3 DNA reads TGTGCCAGCAGCGTAGTGGGACAGTACAATGAGCAGTTCTTC. Protein: CASSVVGQYNEQFF.

As regards this clonotype: A single base is all that separates this from a far larger clone, so a read error is likely. This chain joins TRBV7-2 and TRBJ2-5; TRBD1 might be the D (5 bases). Germline CDR1 SGHTA, CDR2 FQGNSA. CDR3 length: 18 amino acids. V gave up 5 bases and J gave up 11 bases, with 33 bases separating them. The CDR3 spells CASSEGVRSTPPGNEQYF. The CDR3 region has the DNA TGTGCCAGCAGCGAAGGGGTCCGGTCCACACCCCCTGGCAATGAGCAGTACTTC.

The chain is built from TRBV27 and TRBJ1-4; TRBD1 agrees at 12 bases. The junction had 7 bases not matched to a gene; V was cut back by 4 bases and J by 7 bases. Per the germline V gene, CDR1 is MNHEY and CDR2 is SMNVEV (reference sequence). This CDR3 has 16 residues. CDR3 sequence: CASSSGDRGRREKLFF. The CDR3 DNA follows: TGTGCCAGCAGTTCGGGGGACAGGGGGCGCCGTGAAAAACTGTTTTTT.

This clonotype was observed at least ten times. The J gene is TRBJ1-1, the V gene TRBV24-1; D remains unclear. V shed 2 bases and J shed 0 bases, with 9 bases lying between them. This CDR3 spans 15 amino acids. Germline V gives CDR1 KGHDR, CDR2 SFDVKD. The CDR3 loop is CATSDSRFLNTEAFF. The DNA for the CDR3 is TGTGCCACCAGTGATTCCCGTTTCCTGAACACTGAAGCTTTCTTT.

The table lists this clonotype with a few counts. In DNA form, the CDR3 reads TGTGCCAGCAGCTCGGTGAGAGCAGGGGGCACCGCTGAAGCTTTCTTT. Its translation is CASSSVRAGGTAEAFF. V is TRBV3-1 and J is TRBJ1-1, with 8 bases lining up with TRBD1. The CDR3 covers 16 residues. The germline V gene encodes CDR1 LGHDT and CDR2 YNNKEL (reference sequence). Losses at the gene ends were 5 bases for V and 6 bases for J; bases not matched to a gene: 14. The full variable domain, rest sourced from reference TRBV3-1 and TRBJ1-1, is DTAVSQTPKYLVTQMGNDKSIKCEQNLGHDTMYWYKQDSKKFLKIMFSYNNKELIINETVPNRFSPKSPDKAHLNLHINSLELGDSAVYFCASSSVRAGGTAEAFFGQGTRLTVV.

This clonotype was observed at least ten times. The DNA for the CDR3 is TGTGCCAGCAGCTTAGGGGAGGGAGGGCAGAACACTGAAGCTTTCTTT. Protein: CASSLGEGGQNTEAFF. The rearrangement links TRBV11-2 to TRBJ1-1; D is unresolved. Germline CDR1 and CDR2: SGHAT and FQNNGV. V lost 1 base, J lost 1 base, and 13 bases lay in between. The CDR3 has 16 amino acids.

V usage is TRBV29-1 and J usage is TRBJ2-1; 9 bases line up with TRBD1. J was trimmed by 8 bases and V by 6 bases; bases with no gene match: 5. The CDR3 is 12 residues long. The germline V gene has CDR1 SQVTM and CDR2 ANQGSEA. The CDR3 bases are TGCAGCGTGGCCGGGACAGGGTATGAGCAGTTCTTC. This gives the protein CSVAGTGYEQFF.

The genes are TRBV15 and TRBJ2-1; 9 bases are shared with TRBD1. V shed 0 bases, J shed 8 bases, and the junction held 8 bases outside the gene matches. CDR1 LNHNV and CDR2 YYDKDF come from the germline V gene (reference sequence). This CDR3 has 16 residues. The CDR3 bases are TGTGCCACCAGCAGAGATAAAACACAGGGGGCACATGAGCAGTTCTTC. Residues: CATSRDKTQGAHEQFF.

Regarding this clonotype: A much larger clone lies one base from this, so it may be a read error. V and J are TRBV2 and TRBJ2-5; perhaps TRBD2 as D (5 bases). Trimming shortened V by 6 bases and J by 3 bases, and 11 bases separated the two germline ends. The germline gives CDR1 SNHLY, CDR2 FYNNEI. The CDR3 spans 13 residues. As DNA, the CDR3 is TGTGCCAGCAGCCATCGGACTGAAGAGACCCAGTACTTC. Its translation: CASSHRTEETQYF.

The chain uses TRBV2 and TRBJ2-7; TRBD1 matches at 9 bases. The length of the CDR3 is 13 residues. From germline, CDR1 is SNHLY and CDR2 FYNNEI. The junction had 7 bases not matched to a gene; V was cut back by 7 bases and J by 6 bases. CDR3 nucleotide sequence: TGTGCCAGCAAGGTGGACAGGGGAGGCGAGCAGTACTTC. Encoded protein: CASKVDRGGEQYF.

This clonotype was observed many times. V and J are TRBV4-2 and TRBJ1-6; possibly TRBD1 for D (5 bases). The CDR3 has 16 amino acids. Trimming cost V 0 bases and J 2 bases, with 8 bases left between them. CDR1 is LGHNA, CDR2 YNFKEQ, per germline. For the CDR3, the DNA is TGTGCCAGCAGCCAAGACAGGGAAACCTATAATTCACCCCTCCACTTT. This encodes CASSQDRETYNSPLHF.

This clonotype was counted at least ten times. The chain employs TRBV7-2 and TRBJ2-3; TRBD2 matches at 8 bases. The germline gives CDR1 SGHTA, CDR2 FQGNSA. The ends lost 5 bases at V and 6 bases at J; junction bases unmatched: 13. The CDR3 length is 16 residues. In nucleotides, the CDR3 is TGTGCCAGCAGCCCCAGGACTAGCCTCGGTCGTGATACGCAGTATTTT. Its translation is CASSPRTSLGRDTQYF.